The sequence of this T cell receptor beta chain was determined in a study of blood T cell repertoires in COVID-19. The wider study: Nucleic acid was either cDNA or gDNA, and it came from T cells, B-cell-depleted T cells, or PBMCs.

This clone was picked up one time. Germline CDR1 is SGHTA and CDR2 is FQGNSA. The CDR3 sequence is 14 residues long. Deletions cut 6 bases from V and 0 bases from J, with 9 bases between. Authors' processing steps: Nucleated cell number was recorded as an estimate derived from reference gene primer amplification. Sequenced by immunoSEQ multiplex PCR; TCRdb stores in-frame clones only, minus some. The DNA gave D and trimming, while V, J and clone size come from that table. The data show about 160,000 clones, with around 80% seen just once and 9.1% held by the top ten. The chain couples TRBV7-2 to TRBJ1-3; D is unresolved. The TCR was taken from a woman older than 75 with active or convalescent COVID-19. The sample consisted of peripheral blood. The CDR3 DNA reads TGTGCCAGCAGTCAACTGGTCTCTGGAAACACCATATATTTT. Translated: CASSQLVSGNTIYF.